A single sample gave rise to the 21 T cell receptor beta chains below, sequenced in a study of spatial heterogeneity in lung cancer. Using its own MiXCR run on the 5' RACE reads, TCRdb lists one record per CDR3 protein. The sample yields over 50,000 distinct CDR3 sequences, roughly 6.4% seen once. Described time point: sample taken at primary tumor resection. The sample here was PBMCs, taken at surgery. These receptors all stem from a female donor with early-stage non-small cell lung cancer.

This clonotype was recorded a few times. The genes are TRBV7-9 and TRBJ2-3, with 9 bases that match TRBD1. The CDR3 is 16 amino acids. In germline, CDR1 is SEHNR, CDR2 FQNEAQ (reference sequence). The junction had 6 bases not matched to a gene; V was cut back by 5 bases and J by 0 bases. The CDR3 DNA follows: TGTGCCAGCAGCGGATGGGGACAGGGAAGCACAGATACGCAGTATTTT. It codes for CASSGWGQGSTDTQYF.

The sample holds many counts of this clonotype. V usage is TRBV28 and J usage is TRBJ2-7; 8 bases match TRBD1. V gave up 8 bases and J gave up 5 bases; unmatched junction bases: 14. The CDR3 is 15 residues long. Germline values: CDR1 MDHEN, CDR2 SYDVKM. The chain's CDR3 is CASCPDRAVGDEQYF. For the CDR3, the DNA is TGTGCCAGCTGCCCGGACAGGGCTGTTGGTGACGAGCAGTACTTC.

This clonotype was found a few times. The chain uses TRBV28 and TRBJ2-3; D unclear. Germline V gene sequence: CDR1 MDHEN, CDR2 SYDVKM. The CDR3 extends over 14 amino acids. V lost 6 bases to trimming and J lost 0 bases, with 10 bases between them. The chain's CDR3 is CASRDNLSTDTQYF. The CDR3 nucleotides are TGTGCCAGCAGGGATAACCTCAGCACAGATACGCAGTATTTT.

As to this clonotype: Possible read error: a much larger clone is one base away. J is TRBJ2-5 and V is TRBV28, with 9 bases lining up with TRBD2. The CDR3 totals 16 residues. V gave up 3 bases and J gave up 1 base; unmatched junction bases: 6. Germline CDR1 reads MDHEN; CDR2 reads SYDVKM. This CDR3 is CASSFRSSGVQETQYF. DNA of the CDR3: TGTGCCAGCAGTTTTCGGTCTAGCGGGGTCCAAGAGACCCAGTACTTC.

In this sample, this clonotype turned up many times. This sequence joins TRBV7-9 and TRBJ2-1; 9 bases map to TRBD1. The germline gives CDR1 SEHNR, CDR2 FQNEAQ (reference sequence). The V and J ends lost 4 bases and 6 bases, in that order; junction bases with no gene match: 7. CDR3 length equals 15 residues. The CDR3 DNA follows: TGTGCCAGCAGCTCCCGGACAGGGGTAGGCAATGAGCAGTTCTTC. Residues: CASSSRTGVGNEQFF.

The table lists this clonotype with many counts. The rearrangement links TRBV2 to TRBJ2-1; D is ambiguous. V was clipped by 2 bases and J by 3 bases, with 8 bases between them. This CDR3 is 14 amino acids long. Germline lookup yields CDR1 SNHLY and CDR2 FYNNEI. CDR3: CASSERLDYNEQFF. The CDR3 DNA sequence: TGTGCCAGCAGTGAAAGGCTAGACTACAATGAGCAGTTCTTC.

This clonotype was seen repeatedly, ten times or more. The chain has TRBV6-6 and TRBJ2-7; D is uncertain. This CDR3 region has 14 residues. Looked up from germline, CDR1 is MNHNY and CDR2 is SVGAGI (reference sequence). V was trimmed by 3 bases and J by 1 base, leaving 10 bases between them. The CDR3 reads CASSYGLRSYEQYV. The DNA of the CDR3 is TGTGCCAGCAGTTATGGGCTTCGGTCCTACGAGCAGTACGTC.

This clonotype appeared many times. The chain recombines TRBV5-6 with TRBJ2-7; a weak D match, TRBD1 (5 bases). The CDR3 consists of 16 residues. Between the trimmed V and J ends, which lost 6 bases and 0 bases, there was a span of 19 bases. The germline CDR1 and CDR2 sequences are SGHDT and YYEEEE. As DNA, the CDR3 is TGTGCCAGCACCCCGCGACAGTTACTTTACTCCTACGAGCAGTACGTC. It yields the protein CASTPRQLLYSYEQYV.

This chain joins TRBV5-1 and TRBJ2-7; 8 bases are shared with TRBD1. Germline values: CDR1 SGHRS, CDR2 YFSETQ. This CDR3 region has 15 residues. V lost 0 bases, J lost 0 bases, and 2 bases stayed unmatched. This chain's CDR3 is CASSLGTGSSYEQYV. Written as DNA, the CDR3 is TGCGCCAGCAGCTTGGGGACAGGGAGCTCCTACGAGCAGTACGTC.

This clonotype was picked up many times. V and J are TRBV7-3 and TRBJ1-1; the D is unclear. Germline V gives CDR1 SGHTA, CDR2 FQGTGA. V was trimmed by 0 bases and J by 10 bases, leaving 6 bases between them. The CDR3 sequence is 11 residues long. CDR3 coding DNA: TGTGCCAGCAGCTTAACGGATTCAGCTTTCTTT. This encodes CASSLTDSAFF. Variable domain in full (rest from reference TRBV7-3 and TRBJ1-1): GAGVSQTPSNKVTEKGKYVELRCDPISGHTALYWYRQSLGQGPEFLIYFQGTGAADDSGLPNDRFFAVRPEGSVSTLKIQRTERGDSAVYLCASSLTDSAFFGQGTRLTVV.

Many counts were recorded for this clonotype. The rearrangement joins TRBV7-2 to TRBJ1-5; 7 bases are shared with TRBD1. The junction had 13 bases not matched to a gene; V was cut back by 5 bases and J by 3 bases. Germline assignment: CDR1 SGHTA and CDR2 FQGNSA. This CDR3 contains 17 residues. The CDR3 nucleotides read TGTGCCAGCAGCCCCTCCGGGACAGCCTTGACCAATCAGCCCCAGCATTTT. Translation: CASSPSGTALTNQPQHF.

This clonotype has at least ten counts. One junction end disagrees with the germline gene, perhaps due to a read error. V gene TRBV6-5 combines with J gene TRBJ2-1; D is perhaps TRBD2 (6 bases). Germline V CDR1 and CDR2: MNHEY, SVGAGI. The length of the CDR3 is 14 residues. CDR3 sequence (DNA): TGTGCCAGCAGTTACTCGACTCGACTAGATGAGCGGTTCTTC. As protein: CASSYSTRLDERFF.

This chain joins TRBV20-1 and TRBJ1-4, with D possibly TRBD1 on 5 matching bases. The CDR3 runs to 14 residues. CDR1 and CDR2 from the germline V gene are DFQATT and SNEGSKA (reference sequence). V lost 3 bases and J lost 0, with 8 bases in between. The DNA for the CDR3 is TGCAGTGCTAGGGACACCTCAACTAATGAAAAACTGTTTTTT. Translation gives CSARDTSTNEKLFF.

J is TRBJ2-2 and V is TRBV20-1, with unresolved D. There are 13 residues in the CDR3. Trimming left V 3 bases short and J 3 bases short, with 8 bases between. Germline loops: CDR1 DFQATT, CDR2 SNEGSKA (reference sequence). CDR3: CSASGADTGELFF. The CDR3 nucleotides read TGCAGTGCTAGTGGTGCGGACACCGGGGAGCTGTTTTTT.

This clonotype was detected ten times or more. V gene TRBV5-1 combines with J gene TRBJ1-1; D unclear. V was clipped by 0 bases and J by 0 bases, with 6 bases between them. There are 14 residues in the CDR3. CDR1 is SGHRS and CDR2 is YFSETQ in the germline V gene. DNA of the CDR3: TGCGCCAGCAGCTTGGCTCGAATGAACACTGAAGCTTTCTTT. This sequence encodes CASSLARMNTEAFF. The whole variable domain, filled in from reference TRBV5-1 and TRBJ1-1, reads KAGVTQTPRYLIKTRGQQVTLSCSPISGHRSVSWYQQTPGQGLQFLFEYFSETQRNKGNFPGRFSGRQFSNSRSEMNVSTLELGDSALYLCASSLARMNTEAFFGQGTRLTVV.

This clonotype was counted many times. The J gene is TRBJ2-7, the V gene TRBV4-1; D remains ambiguous. Germline V CDR1 and CDR2: MGHRA, YSYEKL. CDR3 size: 12 residues. The V end lost 8 bases, the J end lost 2 bases, and 10 bases lay between the germline ends. In DNA, the CDR3 is TGCGCCAGCGGTAACGGCCCCTACGAGCAGTACGTC. This gives the protein CASGNGPYEQYV.

This clonotype was counted at least ten times. The chain carries TRBV7-9 and TRBJ1-2, with TRBD1 matching 7 bases. Trimming cost V 5 bases and J 4 bases; bases outside gene matches: 10. This CDR3 spans 15 amino acids. Germline CDR1 is SEHNR and CDR2 is FQNEAQ (reference sequence). The CDR3 DNA reads as TGTGCCAGCAGCGCCGGGACAGATAAATTCTATGGCTACACCTTC. Translation: CASSAGTDKFYGYTF. The entire variable domain, with the rest obtained from reference TRBV7-9 and TRBJ1-2, is as follows: DTGVSQNPRHKITKRGQNVTFRCDPISEHNRLYWYRQTLGQGPEFLTYFQNEAQLEKSRLLSDRFSAERPKGSFSTLEIQRTEQGDSAMYLCASSAGTDKFYGYTFGSGTRLTVV.

The chain recombines TRBV10-1 with TRBJ2-6; 9 bases are a match to TRBD1. Germline assignment: CDR1 WNHNN and CDR2 SYGVQD (reference sequence). V lost 4 bases and J lost 2; bases outside the gene matches: 3. The CDR3 has 16 amino acids. CDR3 sequence reads: CASSAGTGTGANVLTF. CDR3 bases: TGCGCCAGCAGTGCGGGGACAGGGACTGGGGCCAACGTCCTGACTTTC.

The genes are TRBV20-1 and TRBJ2-5, with D perhaps matching TRBD1 or TRBD2 (5 bases each). Germline values: CDR1 DFQATT, CDR2 SNEGSKA (reference sequence). The ends were cut back, 0 bases at V and 7 bases at J, with 18 bases in the middle. The CDR3 totals 15 residues. CDR3 amino acids: CSARDPTTGPGTQYF. CDR3 DNA: TGCAGTGCTAGAGACCCCACGACGGGGCCAGGGACCCAGTACTTC.

Of note for this clonotype: The junction departs from germline at one end; a sequencing error may be responsible. The chain joins TRBV20-1 to TRBJ2-7; TRBD2 agrees at 7 bases. The CDR3 extends over 12 amino acids. CDR1 and CDR2 from the germline V gene are DFQATT and SNEGSKA (reference sequence). CDR3 protein: CSGEGSAYEQYF. CDR3 nucleotides: TGTTCTGGGGAGGGGAGCGCCTACGAGCAGTACTTC.

This clonotype was seen more than once but under ten times. The chain couples TRBV19 to TRBJ2-5; TRBD2 matches at 9 bases. With 6 bases clipped from V and 4 bases from J, the junction kept 15 bases outside the gene matches. The CDR3 contains 17 residues. Per germline, CDR1 LNHDA and CDR2 SQIVND (reference sequence). CDR3 DNA: TGTGCCAGTAGCAGGAGGAGAGCGGGGGGCAAAGGAGAGACCCAGTACTTC. Translated, it gives CASSRRRAGGKGETQYF.